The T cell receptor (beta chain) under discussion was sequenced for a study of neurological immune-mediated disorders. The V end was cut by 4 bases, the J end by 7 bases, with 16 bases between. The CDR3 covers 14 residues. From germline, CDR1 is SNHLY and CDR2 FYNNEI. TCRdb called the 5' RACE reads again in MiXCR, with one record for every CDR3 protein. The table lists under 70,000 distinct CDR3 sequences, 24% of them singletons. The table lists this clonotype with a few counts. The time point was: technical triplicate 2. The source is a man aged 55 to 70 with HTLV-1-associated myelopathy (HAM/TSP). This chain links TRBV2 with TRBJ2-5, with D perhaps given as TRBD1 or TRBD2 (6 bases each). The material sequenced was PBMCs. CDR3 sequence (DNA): TGTGCCAGCAGTGGGGGGGCCGGGTTAGGGACCCAGTACTTC. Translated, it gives CASSGGAGLGTQYF.